Below, one T cell receptor beta chain is given with its context. What it recognizes is unknown. The data stem from a study of Tregs in tolerant kidney transplant recipients. Study results and caveats: Few patients were studied, so findings need validation in larger groups.

CD4+CD25+CD127- Tregs, CD4+CD25- non-Tregs, CD4 and CD8 cells were sorted. The CDR3 covers 12 residues. CDR1 and CDR2 from the germline V gene are SNHLY and FYNNEI. V was cut by 2 bases and J by 7 bases, with 7 bases left in between. Clones were read by immunoSEQ multiplex PCR, and TCRdb kept only the in-frame ones, dropping some. The sample gives 100,000 to 150,000 clones, roughly 92% of which show up once; more than 0.45% is in the top ten. The sequence was collected from a human donor in good health. The sequenced material came from CD4+ T cells from blood. The chain has TRBV2 and TRBJ2-3; a possible D gene is TRBD2 (5 bases). The DNA of the CDR3 is TGTGCCAGCAGTGAAAGGGAGAATACGCAGTATTTT. Translating gives CASSERENTQYF.